This T cell receptor (beta chain) derives from a study of type 1 regulatory T cells. Across the study: This in vitro CD4 product, T-allo10, is enriched for Tr1 cells and alloantigen-specific.

T-allo10 cells from the graft donor were described as anergic, host-alloantigen-specific, and alloantigen-specific suppressors. With 4 bases removed from V and 5 bases from J, the gap between germline ends came to 11 bases. This CDR3 is built from 13 residues. Germline V gene sequence: CDR1 SGHRS, CDR2 YFSETQ. TCRdb processed the reads anew with MiXCR; each CDR3 protein has one entry. This table has around 62,000 distinct CDR3 sequences, around 68% appearing once. Regarding this clonotype: Antigen: not known.

This chain connects TRBV5-1 to TRBJ2-3; the D gene is possibly TRBD1 (5 bases). The receptor's source is a human donor in good health. The sample taken for sequencing was cultured T cells, either the whole culture or a sorted T cell fraction (not recorded which). Described subset: Tr1-enriched cell product generated in vitro against host alloantigens. Written as DNA, the CDR3 is TGCGCCAGCAGCCGCCAGGGCGGAGATACGCAGTATTTT. Residues: CASSRQGGDTQYF.